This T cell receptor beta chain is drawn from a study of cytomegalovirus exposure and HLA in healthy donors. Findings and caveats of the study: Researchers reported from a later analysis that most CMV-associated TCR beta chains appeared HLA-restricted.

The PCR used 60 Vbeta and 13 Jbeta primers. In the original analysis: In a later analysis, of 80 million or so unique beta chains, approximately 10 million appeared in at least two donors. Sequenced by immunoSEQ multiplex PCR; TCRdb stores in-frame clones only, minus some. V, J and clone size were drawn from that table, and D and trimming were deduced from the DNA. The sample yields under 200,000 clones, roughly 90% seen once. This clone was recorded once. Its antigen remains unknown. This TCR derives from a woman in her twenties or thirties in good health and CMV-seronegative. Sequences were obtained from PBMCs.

In nucleotides, the CDR3 is TGTGCCAGCAGTGAAGTTGTAGCAAGGGAGCAGTACTTC. Amino acid sequence: CASSEVVAREQYF. This chain connects TRBV2 to TRBJ2-7; no firm D call. With 1 base removed from V and 7 bases from J, the gap between germline ends came to 11 bases. Germline CDR1 SNHLY, CDR2 FYNNEI. CDR3 length: 13 amino acids.